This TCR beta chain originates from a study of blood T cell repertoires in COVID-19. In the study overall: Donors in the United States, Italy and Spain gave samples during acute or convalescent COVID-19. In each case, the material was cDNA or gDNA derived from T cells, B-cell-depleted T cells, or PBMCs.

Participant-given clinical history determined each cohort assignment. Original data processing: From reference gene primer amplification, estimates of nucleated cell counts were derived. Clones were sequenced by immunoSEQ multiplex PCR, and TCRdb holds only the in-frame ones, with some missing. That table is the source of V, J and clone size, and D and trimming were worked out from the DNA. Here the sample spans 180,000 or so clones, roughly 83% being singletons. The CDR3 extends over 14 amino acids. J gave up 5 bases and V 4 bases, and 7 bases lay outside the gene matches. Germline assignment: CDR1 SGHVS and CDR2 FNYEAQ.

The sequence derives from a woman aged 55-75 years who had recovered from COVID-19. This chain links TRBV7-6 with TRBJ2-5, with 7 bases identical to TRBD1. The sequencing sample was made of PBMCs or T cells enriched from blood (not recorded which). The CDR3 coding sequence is TGTGCCAGCAGCTCCCCTTACAGGGGTGAGACCCAGTACTTC. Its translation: CASSSPYRGETQYF.